The rows below give T cell receptor beta chains drawn from one sample of a study of OX40 agonist ivuxolimab in advanced cancers. Profiling relied on immunoSEQ multiplex PCR, and the TCRdb table lists in-frame clones only, not all of them. The table lists tens of thousands of clones, about 86% of them singletons. Sequenced here: CD4+ or CD8+ T cells sorted from blood, sampled in a trial of the OX40 agonist ivuxolimab. The source is an adult with an advanced solid tumor such as melanoma, head and neck, liver or kidney cancer. CDR3s include the opening cysteine and the closing phenylalanine or tryptophan. Fields, in order: J gene, D gene, clone size, V gene, CDR3 protein, CDR3 DNA. The D gene is left open where the match is weak. Clone size is not always given. Where it is, it says once, few, many or a class for expanded clones.

j_call: TRBJ2-5; d_call: .; clone_size: .; v_call: TRBV5-4; cdr3_aa: CATRDFQETQYF; cdr3_nt: TGTGCCACCCGGGATTTCCAAGAGACCCAGTACTTC
j_call: TRBJ2-7; d_call: .; clone_size: .; v_call: TRBV5-4; cdr3_aa: CASGSPRTLEQYF; cdr3_nt: TGTGCCAGCGGCTCCCCGAGGACGCTCGAGCAGTACTTC
j_call: TRBJ2-1; d_call: TRBD2; clone_size: .; v_call: TRBV9; cdr3_aa: CASSVRTSGNNEQFF; cdr3_nt: TGTGCCAGCAGCGTACGGACTAGCGGGAACAATGAGCAGTTCTTC
j_call: TRBJ2-5; d_call: .; clone_size: few; v_call: TRBV28; cdr3_aa: CASSFRKGIQETQYF; cdr3_nt: TGTGCCAGCAGTTTCCGAAAGGGGATTCAAGAGACCCAGTACTTC
j_call: TRBJ1-1; d_call: .; clone_size: .; v_call: TRBV5-4; cdr3_aa: CASTVGMNTEAFF; cdr3_nt: TGTGCCAGCACCGTCGGAATGAACACTGAAGCTTTCTTT
j_call: TRBJ2-2; d_call: .; clone_size: .; v_call: TRBV11-3; cdr3_aa: CASSWGLSGELFF; cdr3_nt: TGTGCCAGCAGCTGGGGACTTTCCGGGGAGCTGTTTTTT
j_call: TRBJ2-3; d_call: .; clone_size: .; v_call: TRBV9; cdr3_aa: CASSAGTYFKRGTDTQYF; cdr3_nt: TGTGCCAGCAGCGCCGGGACATACTTTAAGCGGGGCACAGATACGCAGTATTTT
j_call: TRBJ1-3; d_call: TRBD1; clone_size: .; v_call: TRBV19; cdr3_aa: CASRERRDSSGNTIYF; cdr3_nt: TGTGCCAGTCGCGAACGCAGGGACAGCTCTGGAAACACCATATATTTT
j_call: TRBJ2-7; d_call: .; clone_size: .; v_call: TRBV9; cdr3_aa: CASSSGSGSYEQYF; cdr3_nt: TGTGCCAGCAGCTCCGGGTCTGGGAGCTACGAGCAGTACTTC
j_call: TRBJ1-4; d_call: TRBD1; clone_size: once; v_call: TRBV9; cdr3_aa: CASSFRTGPNEKLFF; cdr3_nt: TGTGCCAGCAGCTTCCGGACAGGGCCTAATGAAAAACTGTTTTTT
j_call: TRBJ1-1; d_call: .; clone_size: .; v_call: TRBV4-1; cdr3_aa: CASSQAPGTTGTEAFF; cdr3_nt: TGCGCCAGCAGCCAAGCTCCCGGGACCACCGGAACTGAAGCTTTCTTT
j_call: TRBJ1-1; d_call: .; clone_size: .; v_call: TRBV7-9; cdr3_aa: CASSFVGDTEAFF; cdr3_nt: TGTGCCAGCAGCTTCGTAGGGGACACTGAAGCTTTCTTT
j_call: TRBJ1-2; d_call: .; clone_size: few; v_call: TRBV7-3; cdr3_aa: CASSGGPGYTF; cdr3_nt: TGTGCCAGCAGCGGAGGTCCTGGCTACACCTTC
j_call: TRBJ2-7; d_call: TRBD2; clone_size: once; v_call: TRBV27; cdr3_aa: CASSPRTSGIYYEQYF; cdr3_nt: TGTGCCAGCAGTCCGAGGACTAGCGGGATCTACTACGAGCAGTACTTC
j_call: TRBJ1-3; d_call: .; clone_size: .; v_call: TRBV19; cdr3_aa: CASSGGSSGNTIYF; cdr3_nt: TGTGCCAGTAGTGGAGGCTCCTCTGGAAACACCATATATTTT
j_call: TRBJ1-2; d_call: TRBD1; clone_size: .; v_call: TRBV14; cdr3_aa: CASSRQGVSPYTF; cdr3_nt: TGTGCCAGCAGCAGACAGGGGGTATCCCCCTACACCTTC
j_call: TRBJ2-7; d_call: TRBD1; clone_size: .; v_call: TRBV30; cdr3_aa: CALWDSYEQYF; cdr3_nt: TGTGCCTTATGGGACAGCTACGAGCAGTACTTC
j_call: TRBJ2-5; d_call: .; clone_size: .; v_call: TRBV29-1; cdr3_aa: CSVAEGGKTQYF; cdr3_nt: TGCAGCGTTGCAGAGGGGGGAAAGACCCAGTACTTC
j_call: TRBJ2-5; d_call: .; clone_size: .; v_call: TRBV9; cdr3_aa: CASSLRGGETQYF; cdr3_nt: TGTGCCAGCAGCCTTCGAGGGGGGGAGACCCAGTACTTC
j_call: TRBJ2-2; d_call: .; clone_size: .; v_call: TRBV19; cdr3_aa: CALKGQGNGELFF; cdr3_nt: TGTGCCCTCAAGGGGCAGGGGAACGGGGAGCTGTTTTTT
j_call: TRBJ2-6; d_call: .; clone_size: .; v_call: TRBV5-1; cdr3_aa: CASSSNTESSGANVLTF; cdr3_nt: TGCGCCAGCAGCTCGAATACGGAGAGCTCTGGGGCCAACGTCCTGACTTTC